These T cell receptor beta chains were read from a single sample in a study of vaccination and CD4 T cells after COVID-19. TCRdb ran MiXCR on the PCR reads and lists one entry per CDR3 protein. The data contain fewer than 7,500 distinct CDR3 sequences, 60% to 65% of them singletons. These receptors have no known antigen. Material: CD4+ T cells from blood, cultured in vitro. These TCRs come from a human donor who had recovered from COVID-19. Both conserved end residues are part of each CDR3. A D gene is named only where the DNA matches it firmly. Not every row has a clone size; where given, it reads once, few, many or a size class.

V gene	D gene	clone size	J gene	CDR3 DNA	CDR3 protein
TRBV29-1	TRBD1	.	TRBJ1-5	TGCAGCGTTCAACAGGGGGCGGATCAGCCCCAGCATTTT	CSVQQGADQPQHF
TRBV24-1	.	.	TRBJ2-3	TGTGCCACCAGTGTGGGGGCCCCGACAGATACGCAGTATTTT	CATSVGAPTDTQYF
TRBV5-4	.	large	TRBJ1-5	TGTGCCAGCAGCTTGAGGGAGGGAGGTGAGGATCAGCCCCAGCATTTT	CASSLREGGEDQPQHF
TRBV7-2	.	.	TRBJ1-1	TGTGCCAGCAGCCCGGGGCTTTCGATCACTGAAGCTTTCTTT	CASSPGLSITEAFF
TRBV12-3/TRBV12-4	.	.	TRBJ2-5	TGTGCCAGCAGTAACAGGGATAGAGGGACCCAGTACTTC	CASSNRDRGTQYF
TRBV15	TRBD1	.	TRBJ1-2	TGTGCCACCAGTTCAAAGGACAGGGCCTATGGCTACACCTTC	CATSSKDRAYGYTF
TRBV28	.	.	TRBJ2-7	TGTGCCAGCAGTTCCGAGACACTCGGCTCGTACGAGCAGTACTTC	CASSSETLGSYEQYF
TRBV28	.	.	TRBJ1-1	TGTGCCAGCAGTGGGGGCCAGGGGTGGACTGAAGCTTTCTTT	CASSGGQGWTEAFF
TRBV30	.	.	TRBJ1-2	TGTGCCTGGTCGATAAACTATGGCTACACCTTC	CAWSINYGYTF
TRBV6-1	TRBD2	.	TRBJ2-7	TGTGCCAGCAGTACCCGTCTAGCGGGGAGAGGCTACGAGCAGTACTTC	CASSTRLAGRGYEQYF
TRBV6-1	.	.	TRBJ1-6	TGTGCCAGCAGGGACTTGGGCGGACCGTGGTCACCCCTCCACTTT	CASRDLGGPWSPLHF
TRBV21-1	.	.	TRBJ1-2	TGTGCCAGCAGCAAAAGGGCCCGGGGCTACACCTTC	CASSKRARGYTF
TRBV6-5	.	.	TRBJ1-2	TGTGCCAGCAGTTACGGCGGCAGCTATGGCTACACCTTC	CASSYGGSYGYTF
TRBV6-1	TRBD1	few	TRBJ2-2	TGTGCCAGCAGTGTCTTGGACAGGGCCGGGGAGCTGTTTTTT	CASSVLDRAGELFF
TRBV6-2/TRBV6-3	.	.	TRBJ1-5	TGTGCCAGCAGTTACTCGCCAGAGAATCAGCCCCAGCATTTT	CASSYSPENQPQHF
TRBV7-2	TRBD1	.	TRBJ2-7	TGTGCCAGCAGCGAAGGGGGCAGCTCCTACGAGCAGTACTTC	CASSEGGSSYEQYF
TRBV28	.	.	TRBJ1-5	TGTGCCAGCAGTTTGGAGAAGACATCAGCGGCCCAGCATTTT	CASSLEKTSAAQHF
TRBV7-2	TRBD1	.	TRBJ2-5	TGTGCCAGCAGCCCCTCCGGGACAGGGGTCGGAGAGACCCAGTACTTC	CASSPSGTGVGETQYF
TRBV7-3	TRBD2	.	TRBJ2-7	TGTGCCAGCAGCCCTGGACTAGCGGGAGCCTACGAGCAGTACTTC	CASSPGLAGAYEQYF
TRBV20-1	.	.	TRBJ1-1	TGCAGTGCCCAAGGGGGGATTGCTGAAGCTTTCTTT	CSAQGGIAEAFF
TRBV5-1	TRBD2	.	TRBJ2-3	TGCGCCAGCAGCTTGCTGTTGGCGGGGGGAAGAGATACGCAGTATTTT	CASSLLLAGGRDTQYF
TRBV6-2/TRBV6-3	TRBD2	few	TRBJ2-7	TGTGCCACCGGAAGATGGCGGGGGTTGCAATACGAGCAGTACTTC	CATGRWRGLQYEQYF
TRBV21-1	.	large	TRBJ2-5	TGTGCCAGCAGCAATGAGGTAACGGCAGGGGTATCCCAAGAGACCCAGTACTTC	CASSNEVTAGVSQETQYF
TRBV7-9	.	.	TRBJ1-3	TGTGCCAGCAGCCGCGAAGGAGCAGGAAACACCATATATTTT	CASSREGAGNTIYF
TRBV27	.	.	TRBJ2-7	TGTGCCAGCAGTCCCGGGGGCTACGAGCAGTACTTC	CASSPGGYEQYF
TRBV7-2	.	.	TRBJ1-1	TGTGCCAGCAGCCTTATGGGGGCGCCTACTGAAGCTTTCTTT	CASSLMGAPTEAFF
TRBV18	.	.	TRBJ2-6	TGTGCCAGCTCATCTGGGACGTTTGGGGCCAACGTCCTGACTTTC	CASSSGTFGANVLTF
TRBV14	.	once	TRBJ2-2	TGTGCCAGCAGCCAGGGCCAAAAGGGCGGGGAGCTGTTTTTT	CASSQGQKGGELFF
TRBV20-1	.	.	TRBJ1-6	TGCAGTGCTAGGACCCCCAACAGAGGGAATTCACCCCTCCACTTT	CSARTPNRGNSPLHF
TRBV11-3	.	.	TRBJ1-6	TGTGCCAGCAGCCGGAATTCCTACAGGGACTCACCCCTCCACTTT	CASSRNSYRDSPLHF
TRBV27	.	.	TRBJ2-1	TGTGCCAGCACAAGCACAGGGTCCGTTGCCGAGCAGTTCTTC	CASTSTGSVAEQFF
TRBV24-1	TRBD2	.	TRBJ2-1	TGTGCCACCAGTGATCCAGTTAAGCGGGAACCTTACAATGAGCAGTTCTTC	CATSDPVKREPYNEQFF
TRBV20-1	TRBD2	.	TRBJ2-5	TGCAGTGCTATACGGGCCAGCGGGGGGGAAGAGACCCAGTACTTC	CSAIRASGGEETQYF
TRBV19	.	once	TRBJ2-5	TGTGCCAGTAGTTCAGACAGAAACCAAGAGACCCAGTACTTC	CASSSDRNQETQYF
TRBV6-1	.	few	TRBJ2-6	TGTGCCAGCGGGGGAGGCTCTGGGGCCAACGTCCTGACTTTC	CASGGGSGANVLTF
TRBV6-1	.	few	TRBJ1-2	TGTGCCAGCAGTGAAAACTTATGGGGTGGAGGCTACACCTTC	CASSENLWGGGYTF
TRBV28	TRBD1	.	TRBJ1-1	TGTGCCAGCAGTGAACTGTCCGGGGCCCCAGGGGGAGCTTTCTTT	CASSELSGAPGGAFF
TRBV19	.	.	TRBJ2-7	TGTGCCAGTGGAATGGGCGGAGGGGGCCTCTACGAGCAGTACTTC	CASGMGGGGLYEQYF
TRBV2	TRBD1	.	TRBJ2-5	TGTGCCAGCAATATACAGGGGATGGAGGAGACCCAGTACTTC	CASNIQGMEETQYF
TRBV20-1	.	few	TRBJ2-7	TGCAGTGCTACTGGTCGGCGAGGGGACGAGCAGTACTTC	CSATGRRGDEQYF
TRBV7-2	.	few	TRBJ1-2	TGTGCCAGCAGCTCGCCCCAGGGGCTGGGCTACACCTTC	CASSSPQGLGYTF
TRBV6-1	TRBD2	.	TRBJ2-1	TGTGCCAGCAGCCGGGGAGCGGGAGGCTCCTACAATGAGCAGTTCTTC	CASSRGAGGSYNEQFF
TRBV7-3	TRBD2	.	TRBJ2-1	TGTGCCAGCAGCCCCAGCGGTGGGAGGGCCTGGAGTGAGCAGTTCTTC	CASSPSGGRAWSEQFF
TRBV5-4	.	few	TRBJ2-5	TGTGCCAGCAGCTCTCGGACGGGGGCTCGAGAGACCCAGTACTTC	CASSSRTGARETQYF
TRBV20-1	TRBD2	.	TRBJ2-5	TGCAGTGCTAGACCCCGAGGACTAGCACGGGACTGGTACCAAGAGACCCAGTACTTC	CSARPRGLARDWYQETQYF
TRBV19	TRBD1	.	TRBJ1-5	TGTGCCAGTACCCTACAGGGGGACCATCAGCCCCAGCATTTT	CASTLQGDHQPQHF
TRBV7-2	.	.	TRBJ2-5	TGTGCCAGCAGCTTCTCCCCCCAAGAGACCCAGTACTTC	CASSFSPQETQYF
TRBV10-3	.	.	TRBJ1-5	TGTGCCATCAGTGAGTCGGGGGGTCAGCCCCAGCATTTT	CAISESGGQPQHF
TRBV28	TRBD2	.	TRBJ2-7	TGTGCCAGCAGTCCCCTGACCCGAGCTAGCGGGGGAAACTACGAGCAGTACTTC	CASSPLTRASGGNYEQYF
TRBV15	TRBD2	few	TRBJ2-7	TGTGCCACCAGCAGAGATCGGGTAGCGGGACGGTACTTC	CATSRDRVAGRYF
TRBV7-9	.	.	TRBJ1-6	TGTGCCAGCAGCTCCACAGGGACGCCACCCCTCCACTTT	CASSSTGTPPLHF
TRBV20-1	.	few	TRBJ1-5	TGCAGTGCTAGAGCGCGGGGGGATGGGGGCAATCAGCCCCAGCATTTT	CSARARGDGGNQPQHF
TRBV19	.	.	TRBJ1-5	TGTGCCAGTGGGCAGACTGGCAATCAGCCCCAGCATTTT	CASGQTGNQPQHF
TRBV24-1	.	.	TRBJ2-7	TGTGCCACCAGTGATCCCACCAGGAACTACGAGCAGTACTTC	CATSDPTRNYEQYF
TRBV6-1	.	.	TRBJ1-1	TGTGCCAGCAGACTAGGGGTTAGTACTGAAGCTTTCTTT	CASRLGVSTEAFF
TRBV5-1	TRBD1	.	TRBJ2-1	TGCGCCAGCAGCTCCTACTTACAGGGGAATGAGCAGTTCTTC	CASSSYLQGNEQFF
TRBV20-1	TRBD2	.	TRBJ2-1	TGCAGTGCTACTGCTAGCGGGAGGCCTAACAATGAGCAGTTCTTC	CSATASGRPNNEQFF
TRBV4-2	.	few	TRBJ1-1	TGTGCCAGCACCCTGGACCCCAGGGACACTGAAGCTTTCTTT	CASTLDPRDTEAFF
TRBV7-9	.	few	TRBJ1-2	TGTGCCAGCAGCTTAGAAGGGGCAGTCTATGGCTACACCTTC	CASSLEGAVYGYTF